This T cell receptor beta chain is from a study of cytomegalovirus exposure and HLA in healthy donors. Across the whole study: Unique TCR beta sequences numbering some 110 million came from 150 million to 200 million T cells in an earlier analysis. Overall study results and limits: A further, later analysis showed that HLA-associated TCR beta chains (compared with equally common others) were more clonally expanded.

Concerning this clone itself: Its matching antigen is unknown.

Use of 60 Vbeta and 13 Jbeta primers characterized the PCR. Using immunoSEQ multiplex PCR, the repertoire was profiled, and TCRdb retains in-frame clones only, with some absent. The sample holds more than 200,000 clones, more than 75% seen once. Looked up from germline, CDR1 is SGHTA and CDR2 is FQGTGA. The CDR3 runs 18 residues. V was clipped by 5 bases and J by 6 bases; unmatched bases: 15. This rearrangement joins TRBV7-3 to TRBJ2-3; 12 bases align to TRBD2. The clonotype comes from a human donor in good health. The sample was PBMCs. The CDR3 sequence: CASSPQGGLAGTWDTQYF. CDR3 in DNA: TGTGCCAGCAGCCCCCAAGGGGGACTAGCGGGCACATGGGATACGCAGTATTTT.